This record covers a single TCR beta chain. The antigen is not known. The sample belongs to a study of metastatic and nonmetastatic thyroid tumors. For the study at large: Peripheral blood and tumor or nodule samples from malignant and benign thyroid patients were compared.

The CDR3 is made up of 16 amino acids. TCRdb re-called clones from the PCR reads using MiXCR. The table records roughly 23,000 clones, 18% of them present only once. No patient had received any treatment before thyroid surgery. Study-wide results and limits: Malignant thyroid tumors reportedly exceeded benign nodules significantly in TCR beta diversity, with the difference appearing in blood and tumor.

What was sequenced was adjacent normal tissue. The chain is built from TRBV12-2 and TRBJ1-5; the table's D call, TRBD1, has no DNA check behind it. TRBV12-2 is termed a pseudogene. The clonotype was recovered from a male donor with papillary thyroid cancer or a benign thyroid nodule (not recorded which). Some clones in this sample may be carry-over from other donors' samples. DNA for the CDR3: TGTGCAAGTCGCCCACTACTTTGGGCAGGGGATCAGCCCCAGCATTTT. It codes for CASRPLLWAGDQPQHF.